Each of the 14 T cell receptor beta chains below was sequenced from the same sample in a study of cytomegalovirus exposure and HLA in healthy donors. 60 Vbeta and 13 Jbeta primers were used in PCR. Assay used: immunoSEQ multiplex PCR; TCRdb lists only in-frame clones, some missing. This repertoire shows 270,000 or so clones, just over 85% found once; its top ten account for about 4%. The specimen was PBMCs. The receptors were sampled from a man aged 35 to 55 in good health and CMV-seropositive.

The chain couples TRBV5-1 to TRBJ2-7; TRBD1 aligns across 8 bases. From germline, CDR1 is SGHRS and CDR2 YFSETQ. The CDR3 loop spans 13 amino acids. With V trimmed by 7 bases and J by 5 bases, 8 bases remained unmatched. The CDR3: CASGTGALDEQYF. As DNA, the CDR3 is TGCGCCAGCGGGACAGGCGCTCTGGACGAGCAGTACTTC.

This chain links TRBV29-1 with TRBJ2-3; D may be TRBD2 (6 bases). The germline V and J ends were trimmed by 6 bases and 2 bases, with 15 bases remaining between them. Germline loops: CDR1 SQVTM, CDR2 ANQGSEA. The CDR3 totals 14 residues. The CDR3 spells CSVEGGLLTDTQYF. In DNA form, the CDR3 reads TGCAGCGTCGAGGGAGGACTACTCACAGATACGCAGTATTTT.

This chain joins TRBV6-5 and TRBJ2-7, with D unresolved. V dropped 4 bases and J dropped 5 bases, with 9 bases sitting between them. Germline values: CDR1 MNHEY, CDR2 SVGAGI. The CDR3 has 12 amino acids. The CDR3 bases are TGTGCCAGCAGTTCCTTCCCCCACGAGCAGTACTTC. It encodes CASSSFPHEQYF.

The gene calls are TRBV7-6 and TRBJ2-7, with 9 positions matching TRBD1. The J segment lost 4 bases and the V segment lost 5 bases, leaving 9 bases of the junction unmatched. Germline loops: CDR1 SGHVS, CDR2 FNYEAQ. CDR3 size: 15 residues. The CDR3 loop reads CASSPGLDRGYEQYF. CDR3 nucleotide sequence: TGTGCCAGCAGCCCCGGTCTGGACAGGGGATACGAGCAGTACTTC.

The gene calls are TRBV11-2 and TRBJ1-2; D perhaps matches TRBD1 (5 bases). Germline V CDR1 and CDR2: SGHAT, FQNNGV. Trimming took 4 bases from V and 10 from J, leaving 19 bases between them. CDR3 length equals 14 residues. The CDR3 region has the DNA TGTGCCAGCAGCTCTGAACAGGCCTCTATGGACTACACCTTC. This sequence encodes CASSSEQASMDYTF.

This chain uses TRBV29-1 with TRBJ1-2; D call uncertain. Germline V gene lookup returns CDR1 SQVTM and CDR2 ANQGSEA. The CDR3 is made up of 13 amino acids. V was cut by 0 bases and J by 1 base, with 6 bases left in between. The CDR3 nucleotides read TGCAGCGTTGAAGAGGGAGATAACTATGGCTACACCTTC. Translating it yields CSVEEGDNYGYTF.

J is TRBJ2-5 and V is TRBV4-1; TRBD2 matches 13 bases. Germline V CDR1 and CDR2: MGHRA, YSYEKL. J gave up 5 bases and V 1 base, and 7 bases lay outside the gene matches. There are 17 residues in the CDR3. The CDR3 here is CASSQGTSGSWQETQYF. CDR3 nucleotides: TGCGCCAGCAGCCAAGGGACTAGCGGGAGTTGGCAGGAGACCCAGTACTTC.

Concerning this clone itself: Other DNA sequences from this sample encode an identical CDR3 as well. V usage is TRBV5-1 and J usage is TRBJ2-3; the match to TRBD1 covers 7 bases. Trimming removed 4 bases from V and 3 bases from J; junction bases left unmatched: 2. This CDR3 is 13 amino acids long. The germline CDR1 and CDR2 sequences are SGHRS and YFSETQ. The CDR3 loop is CASSLQGTDTQYF. In nucleotides, the CDR3 is TGCGCCAGCAGCCTACAGGGGACAGATACGCAGTATTTT. The complete variable domain, with remaining parts taken from reference TRBV5-1 and TRBJ2-3, reads KAGVTQTPRYLIKTRGQQVTLSCSPISGHRSVSWYQQTPGQGLQFLFEYFSETQRNKGNFPGRFSGRQFSNSRSEMNVSTLELGDSALYLCASSLQGTDTQYFGPGTRLTVL.

The count of this clone is one. The chain employs TRBV19 and TRBJ2-3; D may be TRBD1 (8 bases). The germline V gene has CDR1 LNHDA and CDR2 SQIVND (reference sequence). V lost 6 bases, J lost 4 bases, and 20 bases lay in between. The CDR3 covers 16 residues. This CDR3 is CASRSDRGGYADTQYF. CDR3 in DNA: TGTGCCAGTAGATCAGACAGGGGAGGGTACGCAGATACGCAGTATTTT.

The rearrangement uses TRBV7-2 and TRBJ1-3; no clear D gene. The CDR3 runs to 17 residues. The ends were cut back, 1 base at V and 2 bases at J, with 15 bases in the middle. Germline CDR1 SGHTA, CDR2 FQGNSA. CDR3 nucleotide sequence: TGTGCCAGCAGCTTAGAATATCGGGGAGGAGCTGGAAACACCATATATTTT. Its protein is CASSLEYRGGAGNTIYF.

This clone was seen a few times. V and J are TRBV27 and TRBJ1-5; TRBD1 agrees at 7 bases. The CDR3 is made up of 14 amino acids. V lost 5 bases and J lost 2; bases outside the gene matches: 3. Germline CDR1 and CDR2: MNHEY and SMNVEV (reference sequence). CDR3 bases: TGTGCCAGCAGTAAAGGACAGGGCAATCAGCCCCAGCATTTT. It translates to CASSKGQGNQPQHF.

This clone was counted once. V and J are TRBV5-1 and TRBJ2-3; TRBD1 agrees at 7 bases. The CDR3 runs to 15 residues. V shed 7 bases, J shed 2 bases, and the junction held 10 bases outside the gene matches. Germline values: CDR1 SGHRS, CDR2 YFSETQ. The CDR3 DNA follows: TGCGCCAGCCGGACAGGAGGAGTTTCCACAGATACGCAGTATTTT. Translation gives CASRTGGVSTDTQYF.

This chain links TRBV29-1 with TRBJ2-3; D perhaps matches TRBD1 (6 bases). The CDR3 is 14 residues long. The V and J ends lost 4 bases and 4 bases respectively, with 15 bases between them. CDR1 and CDR2 (germline): SQVTM, ANQGSEA. CDR3 nucleotide sequence: TGCAGCGTTGTATACAGGGACGGGGCAGATACGCAGTATTTT. It specifies CSVVYRDGADTQYF.

The sample holds a few counts of this clone. The gene calls are TRBV7-9 and TRBJ1-1, with 7 bases fitting TRBD1. V gave up 2 bases and J gave up 1 base; unmatched junction bases: 4. The V gene's germline CDR1 is SEHNR and CDR2 FQNEAQ (reference sequence). This CDR3 comprises 15 residues. Here the CDR3 DNA reads TGTGCCAGCAGCTTAACAGGGGCAGGGAACACTGAAGCTTTCTTT. Protein product: CASSLTGAGNTEAFF.